A selection of T cell receptor beta chains follows, all from one sample in a study of shared clonotypes between healthy human individuals. The repertoire was sequenced with immunoSEQ multiplex PCR; TCRdb's copy has only in-frame clones and lacks some. The sample has about 1 million clones, around 74% seen once. Sequenced sample: memory CD4+ T cells sorted from blood. Every receptor here comes from a man younger than 30 in good health. Both conserved end residues are part of each CDR3. Fields, in order: V gene, J gene, D gene, clone size, CDR3 protein, CDR3 DNA. The D gene is left open where the match is weak. Size values are once, few and many counts, or a class for expanded clones, and some rows have none.

v_call: TRBV21-1; j_call: TRBJ2-7; d_call: .; clone_size: .; cdr3_aa: CASSRTGSSYEQYF; cdr3_nt: TGTGCCAGCAGCAGGACAGGGAGCTCCTACGAGCAGTACTTC
v_call: TRBV30; j_call: TRBJ2-1; d_call: TRBD2; clone_size: .; cdr3_aa: CAWSRQRAGGLLYNEQFF; cdr3_nt: TGTGCCTGGAGCAGACAGAGAGCGGGGGGGTTATTGTACAATGAGCAGTTCTTC
v_call: TRBV6-4; j_call: TRBJ2-1; d_call: TRBD2; clone_size: .; cdr3_aa: CASRSDPAGYNEQFF; cdr3_nt: TGTGCCAGCAGAAGCGACCCAGCGGGGTACAATGAGCAGTTCTTC
v_call: TRBV5-1; j_call: TRBJ1-2; d_call: .; clone_size: once; cdr3_aa: CASRGSGDIYGYTF; cdr3_nt: TGCGCCAGCAGGGGATCCGGGGACATTTATGGCTACACCTTC
v_call: TRBV10-2; j_call: TRBJ2-1; d_call: TRBD1; clone_size: .; cdr3_aa: CASSVGTGGGDEQFF; cdr3_nt: TGCGCCAGCAGTGTGGGGACAGGGGGTGGCGATGAGCAGTTCTTC
v_call: TRBV6-6; j_call: TRBJ1-1; d_call: .; clone_size: .; cdr3_aa: CASWGDMNTKAFF; cdr3_nt: TGTGCCAGCTGGGGAGACATGAACACTAAAGCTTTCTTT
v_call: TRBV11-2; j_call: TRBJ2-7; d_call: .; clone_size: .; cdr3_aa: CASSLDLGEVYEQYF; cdr3_nt: TGTGCCAGCAGCTTAGATCTGGGCGAAGTCTACGAGCAGTACTTC
v_call: TRBV5-1; j_call: TRBJ1-1; d_call: TRBD1; clone_size: .; cdr3_aa: CASSSGTGVMNTEAFF; cdr3_nt: TGCGCCAGCAGCTCCGGGACAGGGGTTATGAACACTGAAGCTTTCTTT
v_call: TRBV5-5; j_call: TRBJ1-6; d_call: .; clone_size: many; cdr3_aa: CASSRADIGGSPLHF; cdr3_nt: TGTGCCAGCAGTCGGGCCGACATCGGTGGTTCACCCCTCCACTTT
v_call: TRBV1; j_call: TRBJ2-2; d_call: .; clone_size: .; cdr3_aa: CTSSQVTWTRPTGELFF; cdr3_nt: TGCACCAGCAGCCAAGTCACCTGGACTAGACCCACCGGGGAGCTGTTTTTT
v_call: TRBV27; j_call: TRBJ2-4; d_call: TRBD1; clone_size: once; cdr3_aa: CASSGDRVTKNIQYF; cdr3_nt: TGTGCCAGCAGTGGGGACAGAGTGACCAAAAACATTCAGTACTTC
v_call: TRBV5-1; j_call: TRBJ2-5; d_call: TRBD2; clone_size: .; cdr3_aa: CASSLRLAGGLRETQYF; cdr3_nt: TGCGCCAGCAGCTTGAGACTAGCGGGGGGGCTCAGGGAGACCCAGTACTTC
v_call: TRBV7-2; j_call: TRBJ1-1; d_call: .; clone_size: .; cdr3_aa: CASSQPRINTEAFF; cdr3_nt: TGTGCCAGCAGCCAACCTCGCATCAACACTGAAGCTTTCTTT
v_call: TRBV6-6; j_call: TRBJ1-5; d_call: .; clone_size: .; cdr3_aa: CASSYLQNNQPQHF; cdr3_nt: TGTGCCAGCAGTTATTTACAGAACAATCAGCCCCAGCATTTT
v_call: TRBV6-6; j_call: TRBJ1-2; d_call: .; clone_size: once; cdr3_aa: CASSPGGSWQYGYTF; cdr3_nt: TGTGCCAGCAGTCCAGGTGGGAGTTGGCAGTATGGCTACACCTTC
v_call: TRBV18; j_call: TRBJ2-4; d_call: TRBD2; clone_size: few; cdr3_aa: CASSPNLIETSGVPSRPNGDIQYF; cdr3_nt: TGTGCCAGCTCACCCAACCTTATCGAGACTAGCGGAGTCCCCTCAAGGCCAAATGGAGACATTCAGTACTTC
v_call: TRBV30; j_call: TRBJ2-4; d_call: .; clone_size: .; cdr3_aa: CAWSVKGVLTKNIQYF; cdr3_nt: TGTGCCTGGAGTGTAAAGGGGGTACTAACCAAAAACATTCAGTACTTC
v_call: TRBV7-2; j_call: TRBJ2-3; d_call: .; clone_size: .; cdr3_aa: CASSLGRLGATDTQYF; cdr3_nt: TGTGCCAGCAGCTTAGGCCGATTGGGGGCTACAGATACGCAGTATTTT
v_call: TRBV6-6; j_call: TRBJ2-7; d_call: TRBD1; clone_size: once; cdr3_aa: CASSPIDREKNF; cdr3_nt: TGTGCCAGCAGTCCTATTGACAGGGAAAAAAACTTC
v_call: TRBV28; j_call: TRBJ2-5; d_call: .; clone_size: .; cdr3_aa: CASGNRRTNQETQYF; cdr3_nt: TGTGCCAGCGGTAATCGTCGCACCAACCAAGAGACCCAGTACTTC
v_call: TRBV7-9; j_call: TRBJ1-3; d_call: .; clone_size: once; cdr3_aa: CASSFFGLSSGNTIYF; cdr3_nt: TGTGCCAGCAGCTTCTTTGGCTTGAGCTCTGGAAACACCATATATTTT
v_call: TRBV7-9; j_call: TRBJ1-2; d_call: .; clone_size: .; cdr3_aa: CASSLGTVYGYTF; cdr3_nt: TGTGCCAGCAGCTTAGGTACAGTCTATGGCTACACCTTC
v_call: TRBV10-2; j_call: TRBJ2-7; d_call: .; clone_size: .; cdr3_aa: CASNSGTTDEQYF; cdr3_nt: TGCGCCAGCAATTCCGGGACAACAGACGAGCAGTACTTC
v_call: TRBV13; j_call: TRBJ2-5; d_call: TRBD1; clone_size: .; cdr3_aa: CASSFHGTGVETQYF; cdr3_nt: TGTGCCAGCAGCTTTCACGGGACAGGGGTGGAGACCCAGTACTTC
v_call: TRBV11-2; j_call: TRBJ1-2; d_call: .; clone_size: .; cdr3_aa: CASSFGNYGYTF; cdr3_nt: TGTGCCAGCAGCTTCGGTAACTATGGCTACACCTTC
v_call: TRBV7-3; j_call: TRBJ2-1; d_call: TRBD1; clone_size: .; cdr3_aa: CASSPGGTWNVEQFF; cdr3_nt: TGTGCCAGCAGCCCAGGGGGAACTTGGAACGTTGAGCAGTTCTTC
v_call: TRBV4-1; j_call: TRBJ2-5; d_call: .; clone_size: .; cdr3_aa: CASSQRGETQYF; cdr3_nt: TGCGCCAGCAGCCAACGTGGTGAGACCCAGTACTTC
v_call: TRBV6-1; j_call: TRBJ1-1; d_call: TRBD1; clone_size: few; cdr3_aa: CASSERAYGGGEKNTEAFF; cdr3_nt: TGTGCCAGCAGTGAACGGGCTTACGGAGGGGGCGAGAAGAACACTGAAGCTTTCTTT
v_call: TRBV30; j_call: TRBJ2-5; d_call: .; clone_size: .; cdr3_aa: CAWSTLPNETQYF; cdr3_nt: TGTGCCTGGAGTACCCTCCCGAATGAGACCCAGTACTTC
v_call: TRBV7-9; j_call: TRBJ1-3; d_call: .; clone_size: .; cdr3_aa: CATNPSISGNTIYF; cdr3_nt: TGTGCCACCAATCCCTCAATCTCTGGAAACACCATATATTTT
v_call: TRBV10-1; j_call: TRBJ2-2; d_call: .; clone_size: few; cdr3_aa: CASSDPRGDTGELFF; cdr3_nt: TGCGCCAGCAGTGACCCTAGGGGGGACACCGGGGAGCTGTTTTTT
v_call: TRBV9; j_call: TRBJ2-3; d_call: TRBD2; clone_size: .; cdr3_aa: CASSVASGRETDTQYF; cdr3_nt: TGTGCCAGCAGCGTAGCTAGCGGGAGGGAAACAGATACGCAGTATTTT
v_call: TRBV5-1; j_call: TRBJ2-1; d_call: TRBD2; clone_size: .; cdr3_aa: CASSSSGGSYNEQFF; cdr3_nt: TGCGCCAGCAGCTCAAGCGGGGGTTCCTACAATGAGCAGTTCTTC
v_call: TRBV7-7; j_call: TRBJ2-1; d_call: .; clone_size: .; cdr3_aa: CASSSGGAGGNEQFF; cdr3_nt: TGTGCTAGCAGCTCAGGAGGGGCAGGAGGGAATGAGCAGTTCTTC
v_call: TRBV5-6; j_call: TRBJ2-7; d_call: .; clone_size: .; cdr3_aa: CASSDRGTNSYEQYF; cdr3_nt: TGTGCCAGCAGCGACCGTGGGACCAATTCCTACGAGCAGTACTTC
v_call: TRBV7-2; j_call: TRBJ1-5; d_call: TRBD1; clone_size: .; cdr3_aa: CASSSLGVGTVSSNQPQHF; cdr3_nt: TGTGCCAGCAGCTCGTTAGGGGTCGGGACAGTGTCTAGCAATCAGCCCCAGCATTTT
v_call: TRBV18; j_call: TRBJ2-1; d_call: .; clone_size: .; cdr3_aa: CASSPPGPSYEQFF; cdr3_nt: TGTGCCAGCTCACCACCGGGACCGAGTTATGAGCAGTTCTTC
v_call: TRBV2; j_call: TRBJ1-5; d_call: .; clone_size: .; cdr3_aa: CASSKGYQPQHF; cdr3_nt: TGTGCCAGCAGTAAGGGGTATCAGCCCCAGCATTTT
v_call: TRBV5-1; j_call: TRBJ1-1; d_call: .; clone_size: .; cdr3_aa: CASSLEEGLNTEAFF; cdr3_nt: TGCGCCAGCAGCTTGGAGGAGGGGTTGAACACTGAAGCTTTCTTT
v_call: TRBV4-3; j_call: TRBJ1-2; d_call: .; clone_size: .; cdr3_aa: CASSQEPGYYGYTF; cdr3_nt: TGCGCCAGCAGCCAAGAGCCAGGATACTATGGCTACACCTTC
v_call: TRBV2; j_call: TRBJ1-2; d_call: .; clone_size: .; cdr3_aa: CASRDSGRNYGYTF; cdr3_nt: TGTGCCAGCAGAGATTCAGGGAGGAACTATGGCTACACCTTC
v_call: TRBV7-2; j_call: TRBJ2-1; d_call: TRBD1; clone_size: .; cdr3_aa: CASSPGTGGWGEQFF; cdr3_nt: TGTGCCAGCAGCCCCGGGACAGGGGGCTGGGGTGAGCAGTTCTTC
v_call: TRBV7-2; j_call: TRBJ1-1; d_call: .; clone_size: .; cdr3_aa: CASSQGSKNTEAFF; cdr3_nt: TGTGCCAGCAGCCAGGGAAGTAAGAACACTGAAGCTTTCTTT
v_call: TRBV6-6; j_call: TRBJ1-2; d_call: .; clone_size: .; cdr3_aa: CASRPLGGNYGYTF; cdr3_nt: TGTGCCAGCAGACCTTTGGGCGGAAACTATGGCTACACCTTC
v_call: TRBV2; j_call: TRBJ1-4; d_call: TRBD1; clone_size: .; cdr3_aa: CASTRPGQGVTNEKLFF; cdr3_nt: TGTGCCAGCACTCGCCCGGGACAGGGGGTTACGAATGAAAAACTGTTTTTT
v_call: TRBV7-9; j_call: TRBJ2-7; d_call: .; clone_size: .; cdr3_aa: CASSTGGRVGEQYF; cdr3_nt: TGTGCCAGCAGCACGGGTGGAAGGGTAGGCGAGCAGTACTTC
v_call: TRBV14; j_call: TRBJ1-1; d_call: .; clone_size: .; cdr3_aa: CASSPGPFQQAFF; cdr3_nt: TGTGCCAGCAGCCCCGGGCCCTTCCAACAAGCTTTCTTT
v_call: TRBV5-4; j_call: TRBJ2-2; d_call: .; clone_size: few; cdr3_aa: CASRNERGELFF; cdr3_nt: TGTGCCAGCAGGAACGAGCGCGGGGAGCTGTTTTTT
v_call: TRBV28; j_call: TRBJ1-3; d_call: .; clone_size: once; cdr3_aa: CASHGSSGNTIYF; cdr3_nt: TGTGCCAGCCATGGGAGCTCTGGAAACACCATATATTTT
v_call: TRBV19; j_call: TRBJ1-6; d_call: .; clone_size: .; cdr3_aa: CATNVGSYNSPLHF; cdr3_nt: TGTGCCACTAACGTGGGCTCCTATAATTCACCCCTCCACTTT